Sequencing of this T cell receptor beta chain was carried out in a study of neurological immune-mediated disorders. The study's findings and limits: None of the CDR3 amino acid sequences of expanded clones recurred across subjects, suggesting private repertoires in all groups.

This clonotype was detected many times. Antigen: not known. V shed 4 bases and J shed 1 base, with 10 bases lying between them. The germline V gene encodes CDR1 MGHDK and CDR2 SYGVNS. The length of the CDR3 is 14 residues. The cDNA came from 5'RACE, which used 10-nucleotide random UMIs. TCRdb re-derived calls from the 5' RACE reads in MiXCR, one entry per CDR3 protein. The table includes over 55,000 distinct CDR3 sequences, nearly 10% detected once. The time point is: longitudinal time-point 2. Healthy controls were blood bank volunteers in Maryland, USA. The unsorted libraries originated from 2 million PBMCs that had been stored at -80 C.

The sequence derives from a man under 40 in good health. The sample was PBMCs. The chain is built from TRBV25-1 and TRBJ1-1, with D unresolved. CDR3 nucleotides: TGTGCCAGCAGTGGCAGGAAAGGGAACACTGAAGCTTTCTTT. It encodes CASSGRKGNTEAFF.